This T cell receptor beta chain was identified during a study of regulatory T cells in long-lasting Graves disease. As concerns this clonotype: As yet, its antigen is unknown.

Arm-PCR of CDR3 regions with iRepertoire HTBI primers generated TCR beta libraries. Each CDR3 protein gets one entry after TCRdb re-called the multiplex PCR reads with MiXCR. The sample contains approximately 350,000 distinct CDR3 sequences, approximately 12% of which appear only once. Time point meaning: newly diagnosed GD, antithyroid drugs for less than 3 months. With RNA extracted from PBMCs as input, the TCR library was made. Germline assignment: CDR1 SGHKS and CDR2 YYEKEE (reference sequence). This CDR3 comprises 17 residues. V gave up 4 bases and J gave up 0 bases, with 16 bases separating them. The study, taken as a whole, reports: Persistent disease showed a preference for TRBV28, TRBJ1-2 and TRBJ2-5.

This same sample was also part of a study on T cells in Graves' hyperthyroidism and ophthalmopathy. From that second work: No progression to ophthalmopathy during 18 months of follow-up defined stable disease. Before onset, ophthalmopathy was predicted by the model a median 6.5 months earlier.

This clonotype originated in a woman younger than 35 with Graves disease. The chain has TRBV5-5 and TRBJ1-4; D perhaps matches TRBD1 (5 bases). The material was peripheral blood mononuclear cells (PBMCs), obtained at new diagnosis, from a patient treated with antithyroid drugs. CDR3 in amino acids: CASSAVRGFPTNEKLFF. CDR3 DNA: TGTGCCAGCAGCGCCGTGAGGGGCTTCCCAACTAATGAAAAACTGTTTTTT.